This paragraph reports one T cell receptor beta chain. The antigen is not known. The CDR3 spans 16 residues. Looked up from germline, CDR1 is SEHNR and CDR2 is FQNEAQ (reference sequence). V lost 1 base, J lost 0 bases, and 2 bases stayed unmatched. The sample belongs to a study of post-analysis software for immune sequencing data. Notes on the study in general: The study found TRBV5-6, TRBV5-1 and TRBV20-1 among roughly 5 TRBV segments more frequent in patients than controls.

cDNA libraries for TCR beta contained unique molecular identifiers. TCRdb passed the PCR reads through MiXCR, listing each CDR3 protein once. This table holds some 890,000 distinct CDR3 sequences, around 53% found once. The clonotype originates from a girl aged 10 to 17 with multiple sclerosis. What was sequenced was blood. This rearrangement joins TRBV7-9 to TRBJ1-4, with 7 positions matching TRBD1. CDR3 amino acids: CASSLETGSTNEKLFF. The CDR3, as DNA: TGTGCCAGCAGCTTAGAGACAGGGTCAACTAATGAAAAACTGTTTTTT.